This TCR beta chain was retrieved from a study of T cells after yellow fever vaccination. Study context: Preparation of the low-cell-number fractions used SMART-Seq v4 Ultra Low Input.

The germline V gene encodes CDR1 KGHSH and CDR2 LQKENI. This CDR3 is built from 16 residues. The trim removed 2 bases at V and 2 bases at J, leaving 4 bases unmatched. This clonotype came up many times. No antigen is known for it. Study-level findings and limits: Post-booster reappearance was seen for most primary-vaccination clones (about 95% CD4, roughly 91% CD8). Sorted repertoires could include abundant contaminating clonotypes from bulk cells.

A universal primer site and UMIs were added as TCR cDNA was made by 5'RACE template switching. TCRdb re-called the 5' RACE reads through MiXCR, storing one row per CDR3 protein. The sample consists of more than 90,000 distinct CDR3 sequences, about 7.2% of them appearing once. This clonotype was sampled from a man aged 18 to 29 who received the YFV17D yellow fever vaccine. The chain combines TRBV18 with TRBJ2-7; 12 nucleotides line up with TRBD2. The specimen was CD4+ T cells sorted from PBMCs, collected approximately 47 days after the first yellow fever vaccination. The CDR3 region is CASSPKLAGGAYEQYF. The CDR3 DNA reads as TGTGCCAGCTCACCAAAACTAGCGGGGGGAGCCTACGAGCAGTACTTC.